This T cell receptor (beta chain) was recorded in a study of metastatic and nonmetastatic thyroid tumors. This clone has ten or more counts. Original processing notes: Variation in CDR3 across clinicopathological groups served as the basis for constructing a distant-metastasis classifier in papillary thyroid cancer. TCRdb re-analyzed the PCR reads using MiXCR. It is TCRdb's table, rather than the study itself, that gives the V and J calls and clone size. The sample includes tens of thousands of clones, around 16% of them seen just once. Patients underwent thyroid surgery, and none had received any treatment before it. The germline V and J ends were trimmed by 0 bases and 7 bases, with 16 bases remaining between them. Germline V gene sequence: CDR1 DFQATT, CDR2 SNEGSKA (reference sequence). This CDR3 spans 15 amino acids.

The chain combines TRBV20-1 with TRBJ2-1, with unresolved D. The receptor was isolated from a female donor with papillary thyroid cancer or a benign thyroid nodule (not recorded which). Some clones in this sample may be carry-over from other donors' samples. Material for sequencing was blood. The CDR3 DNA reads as TGCAGTGCTAGAGATTTAAGTTCTTTAGGAAATGAGCAGTTCTTC. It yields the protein CSARDLSSLGNEQFF.